The rows below give T cell receptor beta chains drawn from one sample of a study of blood T cell repertoires in COVID-19. Assay used: immunoSEQ multiplex PCR; TCRdb lists only in-frame clones, some missing. Seen here are about 51,000 clones, around 83% observed once, and the top ten hold 4% to 5%. Sequences were obtained from peripheral blood. The source of these receptors is a man of 80 years or more with active COVID-19. CDR3s include the opening cysteine and the closing phenylalanine or tryptophan.

>TRBJ1-2|TRBV15
CATSPGGYTNYGYTF
>TRBJ1-3|TRBV28
CASTLGGNTIYF
>TRBJ2-7|TRBV7-2
CASSFGTGGAGEQYF
>TRBJ2-7|TRBV28
CASSSQGQSPYEQYF
>TRBJ2-1|TRBV4-3
CASSQDRRGGQFF
>TRBJ2-7|TRBV28
CASSSHHYEQYF
>TRBJ1-4|TRBV12-5
CASGLSKRQGAYEKLFF
>TRBJ2-7|TRBV3-1/TRBV3-2
CASSQAGTSGSNEQYF
>TRBJ2-7|TRBV7-2
CASSPAAASSYEQYF
>TRBJ1-2|TRBV27
CASSLFGSIHGAKGYTF
>TRBJ2-1|TRBV9
CASSRPSGGGNEQFF
>TRBJ1-2|TRBV4-1
CASSQPRGGRGYGYTF
>TRBJ2-3|TRBV2
CASSEPGQNTQYF
>TRBJ1-1|TRBV27
CASSVSRGQGTTEAFF
>TRBJ2-5|TRBV7-2
CASSLMATGRQETQYF
>TRBJ2-3|TRBV21-1
CASDAWGGRTATQYF
>TRBJ1-5|TRBV24-1
CATSGRQGFQPQHF
>TRBJ1-6|TRBV5-3
CARSPNLGKNSPLHF
>TRBJ1-4|TRBV19
CASSPGQGRSEKLFF
>TRBJ1-1|TRBV4-2
CASSPGTEAMNTEAFF
>TRBJ2-3|TRBV7-2
CASSPIETYPDPQYF
>TRBJ2-5|TRBV10-1
CASSGSSGIQETQYF
>TRBJ2-5|TRBV4-3
CASSQGGDGTQYF
>TRBJ1-2|TRBV18
CASSPYRTGGSDYGYTF
>TRBJ1-3|TRBV7-2
CASSVTGSSGNTIYF
>TRBJ2-1|TRBV11-1
CASSPLSGQYNEQFF
>TRBJ2-1|TRBV6-5
CASITSGNSYNEQFF
>TRBJ2-7|TRBV18
CASKGSGRTTYEQYF
>TRBJ2-1|TRBV6-1
CASSEARLNIGNEQFF
>TRBJ1-1|TRBV7-3
CASSPRLAGATEAFF
>TRBJ2-4|TRBV7-2
CASSLVALAGVSPNIQYF
>TRBJ2-3|TRBV6-2/TRBV6-3
CASSQQGEMDTQYF
>TRBJ1-6|TRBV3-1/TRBV3-2
CASSQDGAANNSPLHF
>TRBJ2-7|TRBV6-5
CASSYSRGAGYEQYF
>TRBJ1-1|TRBV6-5
CASSVSTVNTEAFF
>TRBJ1-6|TRBV5-1
CASSPKGQGASPLHF
>TRBJ1-1|TRBV3-1/TRBV3-2
CASSQDQGATSAFF
>TRBJ2-3|TRBV2
CASSRDRSSTDTQYF
>TRBJ2-7|TRBV15
CATSRYRRRDEQYF
>TRBJ1-1|TRBV4-3
CASSQEPRERTTEAFF
>TRBJ2-3|TRBV6-2/TRBV6-3
CASSGGYSGTDTQYF
>TRBJ1-1|TRBV19
CASKKWGDSDTEAFF
>TRBJ1-4|TRBV9
CASSVGTPPEKLFF
>TRBJ2-5|TRBV27
CASSLLAGGPGETQYF
>TRBJ2-3|TRBV9
CASGDSLRTDTQYF
>TRBJ2-3|TRBV2
CASRTPSTDTQYF
>TRBJ1-2|TRBV7-2
CASSSDRGIGGYTF
>TRBJ2-5|TRBV11-2
CASRKPGHNQETQYF
>TRBJ2-7|TRBV30
CAWSVRGSAWSYEQYF